This paragraph covers one T cell receptor (beta chain) sequence. Its target is not known. Genomic DNA served as template for TCR beta VDJ and CDR3 profiling. TCRdb reprocessed the reads via MiXCR and lists one record per CDR3 protein. The top ten hold approximately 44% of the sample, which has 200,000 or so distinct CDR3 sequences, about 64% seen once. The data were obtained in a study of CD8+CD57+ T cells in acquired aplastic anemia. Across the study: Isolated CD4+ and CD8+ cells, once sorted, yielded DNA averaging roughly 3.2 ug.

Findings and limits, study-wide: CD8+ Simpson's diversity showed no significant patient-control difference. Researchers report that some 31 CD8+ CDR3 sequences appeared in both patients and controls.

Germline V gives CDR1 SEHNR, CDR2 FQNEAQ (reference sequence). V gave up 0 bases and J gave up 2 bases, with 9 bases separating them. This CDR3 region has 15 residues. The clonotype originates from a human donor with severe aplastic anemia or a healthy control (not recorded which). Input material: sorted CD4+, CD8+, or CD8+CD57+ T cells (not recorded which) from PBMCs. V and J are TRBV7-9 and TRBJ2-3; the D gene is possibly TRBD1 (5 bases). The CDR3 reads CASSLAGVPTDTQYF. CDR3 DNA: TGTGCCAGCAGCTTAGCAGGGGTCCCCACAGATACGCAGTATTTT.